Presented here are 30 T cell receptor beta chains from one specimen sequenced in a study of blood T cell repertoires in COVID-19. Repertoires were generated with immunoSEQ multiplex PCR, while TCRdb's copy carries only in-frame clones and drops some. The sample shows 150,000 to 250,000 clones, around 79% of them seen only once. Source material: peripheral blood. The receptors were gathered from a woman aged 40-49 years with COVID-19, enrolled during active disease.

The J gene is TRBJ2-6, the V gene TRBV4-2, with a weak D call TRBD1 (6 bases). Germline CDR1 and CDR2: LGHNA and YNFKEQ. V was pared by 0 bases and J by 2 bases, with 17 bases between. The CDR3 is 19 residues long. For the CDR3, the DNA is TGTGCCAGCAGCCAAGATCTCGGGCAGGGGATCACTGGGGCCAACGTCCTGACTTTC. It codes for CASSQDLGQGITGANVLTF.

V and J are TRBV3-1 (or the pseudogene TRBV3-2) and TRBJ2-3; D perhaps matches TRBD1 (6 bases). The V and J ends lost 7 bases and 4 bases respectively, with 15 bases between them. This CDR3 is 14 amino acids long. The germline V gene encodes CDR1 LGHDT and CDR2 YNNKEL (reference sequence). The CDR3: CASKSTTGPDTQYF. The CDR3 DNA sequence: TGTGCCAGCAAATCAACAACAGGGCCAGATACGCAGTATTTT.

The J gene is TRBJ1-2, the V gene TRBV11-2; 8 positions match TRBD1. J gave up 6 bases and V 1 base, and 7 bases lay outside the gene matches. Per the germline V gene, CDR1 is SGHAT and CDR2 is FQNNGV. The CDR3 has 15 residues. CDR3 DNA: TGTGCCAGCAGCTTAGCTCTAAGGACAGGGAATGGCTACACCTTC. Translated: CASSLALRTGNGYTF.

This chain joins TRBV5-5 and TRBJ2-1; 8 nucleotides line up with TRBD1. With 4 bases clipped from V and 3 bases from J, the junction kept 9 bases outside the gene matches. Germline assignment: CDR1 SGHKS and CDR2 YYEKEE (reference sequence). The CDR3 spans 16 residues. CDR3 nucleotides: TGTGCCAGCAGCCCGACGACAGGGGCCAACTACAATGAGCAGTTCTTC. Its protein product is CASSPTTGANYNEQFF.

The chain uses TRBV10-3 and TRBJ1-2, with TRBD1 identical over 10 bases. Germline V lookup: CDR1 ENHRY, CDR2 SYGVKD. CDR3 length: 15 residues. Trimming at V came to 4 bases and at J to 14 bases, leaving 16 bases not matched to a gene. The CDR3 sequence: CAISAGTGAYMRGTF. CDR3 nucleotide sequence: TGTGCCATCAGTGCAGGGACAGGGGCTTATATGAGAGGAACCTTC.

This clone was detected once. CDR3 bases: TGTGCCAGCAGCGTAGTCCCAAACGGGGAAGCTTTCTTT. It encodes CASSVVPNGEAFF. V gene TRBV9 combines with J gene TRBJ1-1; D is undetermined. The CDR3 runs to 13 residues. Trimming took 0 bases from V and 8 from J, leaving 11 bases between them. Germline values: CDR1 SGDLS, CDR2 YYNGEE.

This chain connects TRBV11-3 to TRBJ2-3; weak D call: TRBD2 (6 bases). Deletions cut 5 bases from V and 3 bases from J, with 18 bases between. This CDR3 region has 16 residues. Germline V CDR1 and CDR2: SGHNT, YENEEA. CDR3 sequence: CASSPGLGGVTDTQYF. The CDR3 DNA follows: TGTGCCAGCAGCCCGGGGTTGGGCGGGGTAACAGATACGCAGTATTTT.

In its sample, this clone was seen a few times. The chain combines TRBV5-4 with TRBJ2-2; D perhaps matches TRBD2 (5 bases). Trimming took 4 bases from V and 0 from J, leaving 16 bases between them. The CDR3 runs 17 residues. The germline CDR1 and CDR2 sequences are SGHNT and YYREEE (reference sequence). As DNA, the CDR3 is TGTGCCAGCAGCCCGGTGCTGGCAGCGGCGAACACCGGGGAGCTGTTTTTT. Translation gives CASSPVLAAANTGELFF. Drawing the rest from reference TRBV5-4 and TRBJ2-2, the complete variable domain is ETGVTQSPTHLIKTRGQQVTLRCSSQSGHNTVSWYQQALGQGPQFIFQYYREEENGRGNFPPRFSGLQFPNYSSELNVNALELDDSALYLCASSPVLAAANTGELFFGEGSRLTVL.

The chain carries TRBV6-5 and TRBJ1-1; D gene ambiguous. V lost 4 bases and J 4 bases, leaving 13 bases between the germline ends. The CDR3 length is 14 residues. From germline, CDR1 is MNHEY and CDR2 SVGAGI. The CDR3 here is CASSSPRVATEAFF. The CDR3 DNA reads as TGTGCCAGCAGTTCACCGAGGGTGGCCACTGAAGCTTTCTTT.

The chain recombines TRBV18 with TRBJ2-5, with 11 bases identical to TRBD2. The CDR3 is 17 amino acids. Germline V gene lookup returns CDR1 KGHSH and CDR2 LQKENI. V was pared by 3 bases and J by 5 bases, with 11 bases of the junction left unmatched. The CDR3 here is CASSPATSGSPWETQYF. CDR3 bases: TGTGCCAGCTCACCGGCAACTAGCGGGAGTCCCTGGGAGACCCAGTACTTC.

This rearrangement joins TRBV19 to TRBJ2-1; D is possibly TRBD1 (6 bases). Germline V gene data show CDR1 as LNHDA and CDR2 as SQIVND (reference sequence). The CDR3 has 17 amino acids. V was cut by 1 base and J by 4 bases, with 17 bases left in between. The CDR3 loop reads CASSIGEGTGPYNEQFF. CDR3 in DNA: TGTGCCAGTAGTATAGGAGAGGGAACAGGGCCTTACAATGAGCAGTTCTTC.

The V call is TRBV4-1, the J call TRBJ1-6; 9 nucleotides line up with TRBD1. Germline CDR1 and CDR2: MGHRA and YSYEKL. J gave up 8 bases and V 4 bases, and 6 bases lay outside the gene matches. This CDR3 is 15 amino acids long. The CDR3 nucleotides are TGCGCCAGCAGCCGAAGGACAGGGGAGGATTCACCCCTCCACTTT. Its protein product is CASSRRTGEDSPLHF.

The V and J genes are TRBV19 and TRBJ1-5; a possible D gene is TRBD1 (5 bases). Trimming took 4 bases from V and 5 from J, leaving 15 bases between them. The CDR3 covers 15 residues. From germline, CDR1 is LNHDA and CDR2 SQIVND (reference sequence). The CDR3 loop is CASSTPGRGHQPQHF. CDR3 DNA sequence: TGTGCCAGTAGTACCCCCGGGAGGGGCCATCAGCCCCAGCATTTT.

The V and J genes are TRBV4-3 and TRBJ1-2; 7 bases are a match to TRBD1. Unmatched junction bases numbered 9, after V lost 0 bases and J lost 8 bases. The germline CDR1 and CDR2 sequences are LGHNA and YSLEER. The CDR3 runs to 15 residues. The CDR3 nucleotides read TGCGCCAGCAGCCAAGATGAAAGGGGGCTAGGAGGCTACACCTTC. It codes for CASSQDERGLGGYTF.

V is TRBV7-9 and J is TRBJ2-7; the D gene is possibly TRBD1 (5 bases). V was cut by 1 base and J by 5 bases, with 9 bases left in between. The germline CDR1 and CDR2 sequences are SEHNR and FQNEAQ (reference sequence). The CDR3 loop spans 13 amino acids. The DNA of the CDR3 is TGTGCCAGCAGCTTAGGACAGCCTAACGAGCAGTACTTC. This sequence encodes CASSLGQPNEQYF.

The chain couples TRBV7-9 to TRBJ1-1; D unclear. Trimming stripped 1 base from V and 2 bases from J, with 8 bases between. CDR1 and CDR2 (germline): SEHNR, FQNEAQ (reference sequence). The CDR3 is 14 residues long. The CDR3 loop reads CASSLVQQNTEAFF. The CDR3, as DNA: TGTGCCAGCAGCTTAGTACAACAAAACACTGAAGCTTTCTTT.

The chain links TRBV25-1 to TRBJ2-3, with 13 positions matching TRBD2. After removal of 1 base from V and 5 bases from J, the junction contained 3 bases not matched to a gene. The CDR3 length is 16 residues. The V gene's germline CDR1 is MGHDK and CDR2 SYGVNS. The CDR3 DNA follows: TGTGCCAGCAGTGAATGGACTAGCGGGAGTGGAGATACGCAGTATTTT. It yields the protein CASSEWTSGSGDTQYF.

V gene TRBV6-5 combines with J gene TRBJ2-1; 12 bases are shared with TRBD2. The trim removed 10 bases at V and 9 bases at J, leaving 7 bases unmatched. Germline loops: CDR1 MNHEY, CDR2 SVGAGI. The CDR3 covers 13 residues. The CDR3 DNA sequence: TGTGCCACGCTAGCGGGAGGGAGAGGTGAGCAGTTCTTC. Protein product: CATLAGGRGEQFF.

This CDR3 reads CTSSQDGLLGGELFF. CDR3 nucleotide sequence: TGCACCAGCAGCCAAGATGGGCTCCTTGGCGGGGAGCTGTTTTTT. The chain links TRBV1 to TRBJ2-2; TRBD1, the table's D call, lacks a check against the DNA. TRBV1 is recorded as a pseudogene. This CDR3 is built from 15 residues.

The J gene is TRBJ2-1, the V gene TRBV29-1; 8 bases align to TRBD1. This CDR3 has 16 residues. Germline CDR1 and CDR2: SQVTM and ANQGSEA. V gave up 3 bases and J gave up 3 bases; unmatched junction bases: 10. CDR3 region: CSVEGETGGSYNEQFF. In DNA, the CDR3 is TGCAGCGTTGAGGGGGAAACAGGGGGTAGCTACAATGAGCAGTTCTTC.

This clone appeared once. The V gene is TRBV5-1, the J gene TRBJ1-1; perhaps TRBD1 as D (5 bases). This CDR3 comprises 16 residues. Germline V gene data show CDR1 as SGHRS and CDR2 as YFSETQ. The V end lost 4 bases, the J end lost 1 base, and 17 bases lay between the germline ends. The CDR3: CASSGTLTQGNTEAFF. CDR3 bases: TGCGCCAGCAGCGGTACCTTGACTCAGGGGAACACTGAAGCTTTCTTT.

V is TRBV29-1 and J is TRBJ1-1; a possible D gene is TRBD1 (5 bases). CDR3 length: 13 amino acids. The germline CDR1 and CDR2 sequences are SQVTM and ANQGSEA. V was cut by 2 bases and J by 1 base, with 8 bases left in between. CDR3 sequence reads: CSVERGWNTEAFF. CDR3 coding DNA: TGCAGCGTTGAAAGGGGTTGGAACACTGAAGCTTTCTTT.

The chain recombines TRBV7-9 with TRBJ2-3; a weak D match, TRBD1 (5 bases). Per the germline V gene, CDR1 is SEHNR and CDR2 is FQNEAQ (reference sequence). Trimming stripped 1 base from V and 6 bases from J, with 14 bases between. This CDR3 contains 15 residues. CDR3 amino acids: CASSLGQSLSDTQYF. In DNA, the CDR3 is TGTGCCAGCAGCTTAGGACAGAGCCTCTCGGATACGCAGTATTTT.

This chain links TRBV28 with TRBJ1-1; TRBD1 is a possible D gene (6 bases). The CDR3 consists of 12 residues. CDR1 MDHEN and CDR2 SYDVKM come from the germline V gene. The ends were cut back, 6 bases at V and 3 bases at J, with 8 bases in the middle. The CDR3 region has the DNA TGTGCCAGCAGATCAGGGGACACTGAAGCTTTCTTT. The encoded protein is CASRSGDTEAFF. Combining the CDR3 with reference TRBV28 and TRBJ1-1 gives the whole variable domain DVKVTQSSRYLVKRTGEKVFLECVQDMDHENMFWYRQDPGLGLRLIYFSYDVKMKEKGDIPEGYSVSREKKERFSLILESASTNQTSMYLCASRSGDTEAFFGQGTRLTVV.

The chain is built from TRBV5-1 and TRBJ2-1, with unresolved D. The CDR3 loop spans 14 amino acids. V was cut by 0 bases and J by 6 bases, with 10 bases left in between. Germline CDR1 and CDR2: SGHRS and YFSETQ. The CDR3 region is CASSLEFHPNEQFF. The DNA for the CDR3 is TGCGCCAGCAGCTTGGAATTTCATCCCAATGAGCAGTTCTTC.

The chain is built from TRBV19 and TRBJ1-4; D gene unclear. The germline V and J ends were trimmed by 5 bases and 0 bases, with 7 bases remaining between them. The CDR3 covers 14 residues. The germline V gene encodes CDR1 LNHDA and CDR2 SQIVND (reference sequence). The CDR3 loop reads CASSWESTNEKLFF. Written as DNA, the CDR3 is TGTGCCAGTAGTTGGGAGTCAACTAATGAAAAACTGTTTTTT. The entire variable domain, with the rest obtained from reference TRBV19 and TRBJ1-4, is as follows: DGGITQSPKYLFRKEGQNVTLSCEQNLNHDAMYWYRQDPGQGLRLIYYSQIVNDFQKGDIAEGYSVSREKKESFPLTVTSAQKNPTAFYLCASSWESTNEKLFFGSGTQLSVL.

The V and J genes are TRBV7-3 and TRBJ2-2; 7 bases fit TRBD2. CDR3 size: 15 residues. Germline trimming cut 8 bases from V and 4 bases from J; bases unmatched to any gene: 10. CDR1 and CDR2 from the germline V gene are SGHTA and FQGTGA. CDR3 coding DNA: TGTGCCAGCGGGAGGGCGGGGAGTGCCACCGGGGAGCTGTTTTTT. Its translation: CASGRAGSATGELFF.

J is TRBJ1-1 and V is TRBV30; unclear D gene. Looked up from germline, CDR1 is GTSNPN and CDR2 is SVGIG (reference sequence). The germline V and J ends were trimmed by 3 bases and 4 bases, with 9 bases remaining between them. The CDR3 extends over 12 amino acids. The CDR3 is CAWRPAGTEAFF. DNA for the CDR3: TGTGCCTGGAGACCCGCGGGCACTGAAGCTTTCTTT. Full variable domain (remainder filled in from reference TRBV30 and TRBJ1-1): SQTIHQWPATLVQPVGSPLSLECTVEGTSNPNLYWYRQAAGRGLQLLFYSVGIGQISSEVPQNLSASRPQDRQFILSSKKLLLSDSGFYLCAWRPAGTEAFFGQGTRLTVV.

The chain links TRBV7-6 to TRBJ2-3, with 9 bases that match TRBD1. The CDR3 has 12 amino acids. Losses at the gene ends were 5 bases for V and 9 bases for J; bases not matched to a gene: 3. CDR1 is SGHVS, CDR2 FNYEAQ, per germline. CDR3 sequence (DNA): TGTGCCAGCAGCAGTACAGGGGGCACGCAGTATTTT. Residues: CASSSTGGTQYF.

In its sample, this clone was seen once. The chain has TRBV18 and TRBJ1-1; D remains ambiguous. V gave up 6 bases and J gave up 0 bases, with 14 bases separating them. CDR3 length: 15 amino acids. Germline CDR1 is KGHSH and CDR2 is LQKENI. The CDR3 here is CASSPEVPVNTEAFF. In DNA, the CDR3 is TGTGCCAGCTCTCCCGAGGTTCCGGTGAACACTGAAGCTTTCTTT.